These T cell receptor beta chains were read from a single sample in a study of tumour-infiltrating T cells in Burkitt lymphoma. The assay was immunoSEQ multiplex PCR, and TCRdb's table has in-frame clones only and misses some. In the table there are about 4,500 clones, about 25% of which are singletons. The specimen sequenced was tumor tissue. These receptors were obtained from a human donor with diffuse large B-cell lymphoma. CDR3s include the opening cysteine and the closing phenylalanine or tryptophan.

>TRBV20-1|TRBJ2-7
CSARDSYEQYF
>TRBV21-1|TRBJ2-1
CASSKTGLAEYNEQFF
>TRBV28|TRBJ2-7
CASSQAGGGSYEQYF
>TRBV27|TRBJ2-7
CASSLAQGSSYEQYF
>TRBV7-2|TRBJ1-5
CASSLTGYQPQHF
>TRBV7-3|TRBJ2-5
CASSFTSGIQETQYF
>TRBV5-4|TRBJ2-2
CASSLVAVNTGELFF
>TRBV28|TRBJ2-7
CASSTAASGSYEQYF
>TRBV9|TRBJ2-7
CASSVDLGEEQYF
>TRBV7-8|TRBJ2-1
CASSLAGALAGRNEQFF
>TRBV7-2|TRBJ2-1
CASSPQFTPYNEQFF
>TRBV5-1|TRBJ2-3
CASSLNSGRARDTQYF
>TRBV7-9|TRBJ1-1
CASVTDRDPTEAFF
>TRBV7-3|TRBJ2-7
CASSSGTRGEQYF
>TRBV5-1|TRBJ2-7
CASSSLGENGRAAYEQYF
>TRBV9|TRBJ2-1
CASSVDSYEQFF
>TRBV7-9|TRBJ1-1
CASSVLPGNRGTEAFF
>TRBV25-1|TRBJ1-4
CASSLGYEKLFF
>TRBV2|TRBJ2-2
CASRGPIRTGELFF
>TRBV5-4|TRBJ1-1
CASRRTGTGGMNTEAFF
>TRBV28|TRBJ2-7
CASSSSIYEQYF
>TRBV13|TRBJ2-5
CASSLEAAGDQETQYF
>TRBV9|TRBJ2-6
CASSVSLSGANVLTF
>TRBV29-1|TRBJ2-7
CSVELAYEQYF
>TRBV5-8|TRBJ1-3
CATSTGPNGYTIYF
>TRBV19|TRBJ2-7
CASSIRASGAYEQYF
>TRBV4-3|TRBJ2-7
CASSQDLAGGREQYF
>TRBV27|TRBJ1-5
CASTSAGGGNQPQHF
>TRBV9|TRBJ2-1
CASSPAHEQFF
>TRBV27|TRBJ2-5
CASWGGTGEFSETQYF
>TRBV19|TRBJ1-4
CASSAGWGGTNEKLFF
>TRBV18|TRBJ2-4
CASSPGEVAKNIQYF
>TRBV2|TRBJ2-5
CASSPIGSPQETQYF
>TRBV11-2|TRBJ2-5
CASSLGWGAETQYF
>TRBV10-3|TRBJ1-5
CAITKTLTQPQHF
>TRBV6-5|TRBJ2-5
CASSWDRGQETQYF
>TRBV9|TRBJ2-3
CASSGGGSRGSLTDTQYF
>TRBV4-3|TRBJ2-6
CASSQDALRAGANVLTF
>TRBV6-1|TRBJ1-3
CASSEVNRGYGNTIYF
>TRBV15|TRBJ2-3
CATSGGDRGTDTQYF
>TRBV19|TRBJ2-5
CASSRGTTPGETQYF
>TRBV14|TRBJ2-3
CASSPSSRSRTQYF
>TRBV5-8|TRBJ1-2
CARVAQGFHYGYTF
>TRBV7-6|TRBJ1-2
CASSRTEGRDGYTF
>TRBV19|TRBJ1-2
CASRATRGPYGYTF
>TRBV20-1|TRBJ2-7
CSARTSYEQYF
>TRBV7-8|TRBJ2-5
CASSLRQQETQYF
>TRBV29-1|TRBJ1-2
CSVEDSIANYGYTF
>TRBV7-2|TRBJ2-7
CASSFGGFLAGGAYEQYF